A single sample is the source of the 11 T cell receptor beta chains below, sequenced in a study of T cell responses to AZD1222 COVID-19 vaccine. Sequenced by immunoSEQ multiplex PCR; TCRdb stores in-frame clones only, minus some. The sample lists some 130,000 clones; about nine tenths were seen once. The source was peripheral blood, collected on day 0 of AZD1222 vaccination. Receptor source: an adult in good health.

The J gene is TRBJ1-6, the V gene TRBV5-6; TRBD1 matches at 10 bases. J gave up 7 bases and V 4 bases, and 5 bases lay outside the gene matches. Germline V gene data show CDR1 as SGHDT and CDR2 as YYEEEE. The CDR3 extends over 15 amino acids. The DNA of the CDR3 is TGTGCCAGCAGCAAGACAGGGGGCGCCAATTCACCCCTCCACTTT. This encodes CASSKTGGANSPLHF.

The chain uses TRBV15 and TRBJ1-2, with D unresolved. V lost 3 bases to trimming and J lost 5 bases, with 10 bases between them. The CDR3 sequence is 13 residues long. CDR1 and CDR2 (germline): LNHNV, YYDKDF (reference sequence). This CDR3 is CATSSGYAYGYTF. CDR3 coding DNA: TGTGCCACCAGCAGCGGATATGCGTATGGCTACACCTTC.

The chain is built from TRBV7-9 and TRBJ2-5; 7 bases align to TRBD1. Germline lookup yields CDR1 SEHNR and CDR2 FQNEAQ (reference sequence). CDR3 length equals 14 residues. Trimming took 6 bases from V and 2 from J; bases not matched to a gene: 6. CDR3 sequence reads: CASRRGQLQETQYF. In DNA, the CDR3 is TGTGCCAGCAGACGGGGACAGCTACAAGAGACCCAGTACTTC.

This chain uses TRBV6-5 with TRBJ2-2; D unclear. Trimming took 5 bases from V and 4 from J, leaving 5 bases between them. This CDR3 is 12 amino acids long. Germline values: CDR1 MNHEY, CDR2 SVGAGI. CDR3 sequence: CASSSTTGELFF. DNA for the CDR3: TGTGCCAGCAGTAGTACCACCGGGGAGCTGTTTTTT.

The V and J genes are TRBV7-9 and TRBJ2-7; D gene uncertain. V shed 4 bases and J shed 0 bases, with 10 bases lying between them. From germline, CDR1 is SEHNR and CDR2 FQNEAQ (reference sequence). The CDR3 is 14 amino acids. The DNA for the CDR3 is TGTGCCAGCAGCTCCCCCAGGAGCTCCTACGAGCAGTACTTC. Protein: CASSSPRSSYEQYF.

This clone was seen a single time. The chain combines TRBV18 with TRBJ1-4; the D gene is possibly TRBD1 (6 bases). In germline, CDR1 is KGHSH, CDR2 LQKENI. The CDR3 is made up of 14 amino acids. Trimming took 5 bases from V and 4 from J, leaving 11 bases between them. The CDR3, as DNA: TGTGCCAGCTCAAAACAGGGAAATAATGAAAAACTGTTTTTT. As protein: CASSKQGNNEKLFF. The whole variable domain, remainder taken from reference TRBV18 and TRBJ1-4, is NAGVMQNPRHLVRRRGQEARLRCSPMKGHSHVYWYRQLPEEGLKFMVYLQKENIIDESGMPKERFSAEFPKEGPSILRIQQVVRGDSAAYFCASSKQGNNEKLFFGSGTQLSVL.

The CDR3 loop is CASSPTGFDGELFF. CDR3 coding DNA: TGTGCCAGCTCACCCACGGGGTTCGACGGGGAGCTGTTTTTT. V is TRBV18 and J is TRBJ2-2; D perhaps matches TRBD2 (5 bases). The germline V gene encodes CDR1 KGHSH and CDR2 LQKENI. The CDR3 loop spans 14 amino acids. Trimming pared 3 bases from V and 7 bases from J, leaving 12 bases between. Full variable domain (remainder filled in from reference TRBV18 and TRBJ2-2): NAGVMQNPRHLVRRRGQEARLRCSPMKGHSHVYWYRQLPEEGLKFMVYLQKENIIDESGMPKERFSAEFPKEGPSILRIQQVVRGDSAAYFCASSPTGFDGELFFGEGSRLTVL.

The chain couples TRBV7-9 to TRBJ1-1; a weak D match, TRBD1 (6 bases). This CDR3 comprises 13 residues. V was clipped by 8 bases and J by 4 bases, with 14 bases between them. The germline V gene encodes CDR1 SEHNR and CDR2 FQNEAQ (reference sequence). CDR3 sequence reads: CASGVQGATEAFF. For the CDR3, the DNA is TGTGCCAGCGGAGTACAGGGTGCCACTGAAGCTTTCTTT.

CDR3 sequence: CSVGQGSFTEAFF. Written as DNA, the CDR3 is TGCAGCGTAGGACAGGGGAGTTTCACTGAAGCTTTCTTT. The J gene is TRBJ1-1, the V gene TRBV29-1, with TRBD1 identical over 9 bases. The germline gives CDR1 SQVTM, CDR2 ANQGSEA. This CDR3 is built from 13 residues. Unmatched junction bases numbered 6, after V lost 6 bases and J lost 4 bases.

V and J are TRBV5-4 and TRBJ1-2; D gene uncertain. The CDR3 is made up of 14 amino acids. Germline CDR1 reads SGHNT; CDR2 reads YYREEE (reference sequence). V was pared by 0 bases and J by 2 bases, with 8 bases between. The CDR3 is CASSLGGRNYGYTF. The DNA for the CDR3 is TGTGCCAGCAGCTTGGGGGGAAGGAACTATGGCTACACCTTC.

This chain uses TRBV3-1 (or the pseudogene TRBV3-2) with TRBJ1-2; the D gene is possibly TRBD1 (6 bases). CDR1 and CDR2 from the germline V gene are LGHDT and YNNKEL (reference sequence). The CDR3 is 16 residues long. V was cut by 0 bases and J by 6 bases, with 17 bases left in between. The CDR3 loop is CASSQDGGQGLNGYTF. The CDR3, as DNA: TGTGCCAGCAGCCAAGATGGGGGGCAGGGCTTAAATGGCTACACCTTC.